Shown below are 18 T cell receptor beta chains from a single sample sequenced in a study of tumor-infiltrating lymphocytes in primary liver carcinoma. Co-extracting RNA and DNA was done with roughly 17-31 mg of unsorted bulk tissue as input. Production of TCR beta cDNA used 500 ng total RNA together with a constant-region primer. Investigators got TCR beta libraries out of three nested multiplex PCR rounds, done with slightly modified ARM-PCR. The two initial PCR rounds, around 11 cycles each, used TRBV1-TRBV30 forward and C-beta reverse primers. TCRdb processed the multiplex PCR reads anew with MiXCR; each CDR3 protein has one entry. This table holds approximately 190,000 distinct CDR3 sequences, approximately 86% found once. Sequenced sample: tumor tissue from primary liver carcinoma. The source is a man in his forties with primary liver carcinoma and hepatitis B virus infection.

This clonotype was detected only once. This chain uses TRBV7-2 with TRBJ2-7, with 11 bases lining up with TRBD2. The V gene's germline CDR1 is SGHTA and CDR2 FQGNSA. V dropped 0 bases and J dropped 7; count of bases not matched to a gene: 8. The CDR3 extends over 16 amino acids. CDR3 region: CASSLALTSGAREQYF. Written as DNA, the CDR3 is TGTGCCAGCAGCTTAGCCCTGACTAGCGGGGCTAGGGAGCAGTACTTC.

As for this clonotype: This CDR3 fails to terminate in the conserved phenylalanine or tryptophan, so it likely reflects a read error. Here the CDR3 DNA reads TGTGCCAGCAGCTCTCCGGGACTAGCAGGAATGGGTACGCAGTATCTT. This encodes CASSSPGLAGMGTQYL. This chain links TRBV11-2 with TRBJ2-3, with 9 bases fitting TRBD2. CDR1 is SGHAT and CDR2 is FQNNGV in the germline V gene. The CDR3 extends over 16 amino acids. V shed 4 bases and J 8 bases; nucleotides not matched to a gene: 13.

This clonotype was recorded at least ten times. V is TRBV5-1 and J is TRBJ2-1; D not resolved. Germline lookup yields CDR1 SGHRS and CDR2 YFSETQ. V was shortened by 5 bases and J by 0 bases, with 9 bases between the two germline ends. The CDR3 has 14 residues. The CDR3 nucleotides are TGCGCCAGCAGTCGGATGAGCTCCTACAATGAGCAGTTCTTC. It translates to CASSRMSSYNEQFF.

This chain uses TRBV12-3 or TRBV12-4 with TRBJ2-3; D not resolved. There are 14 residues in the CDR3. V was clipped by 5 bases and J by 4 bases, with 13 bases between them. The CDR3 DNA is TGTGCCAGCAGTCCAGTGGCTAGACCAGATACGCAGTATTTT. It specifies CASSPVARPDTQYF.

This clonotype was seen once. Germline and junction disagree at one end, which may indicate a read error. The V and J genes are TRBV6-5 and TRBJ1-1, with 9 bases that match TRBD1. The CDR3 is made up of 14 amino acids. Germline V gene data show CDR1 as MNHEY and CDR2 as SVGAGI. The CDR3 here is CANGYRGRGTEALF. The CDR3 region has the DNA TGTGCCAACGGCTACAGGGGGCGAGGGACTGAAGCTTTATTT.

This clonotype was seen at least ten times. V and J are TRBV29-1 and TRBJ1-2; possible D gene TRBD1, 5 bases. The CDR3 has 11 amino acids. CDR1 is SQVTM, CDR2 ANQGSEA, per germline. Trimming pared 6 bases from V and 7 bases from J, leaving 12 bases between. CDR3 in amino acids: CSVVGTGGYTF. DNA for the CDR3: TGCAGCGTGGTCGGGACGGGTGGCTACACCTTC.

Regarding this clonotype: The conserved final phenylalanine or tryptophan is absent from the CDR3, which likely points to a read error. The CDR3 here is CAISCWDTGELFL. In nucleotides, the CDR3 is TGTGCCATCAGCTGTTGGGACACCGGGGAGCTGTTTTTG. The rearrangement joins TRBV11-1 to TRBJ2-2, with unresolved D. The germline gives CDR1 SGHAT, CDR2 FQDESV (reference sequence). This CDR3 comprises 13 residues.

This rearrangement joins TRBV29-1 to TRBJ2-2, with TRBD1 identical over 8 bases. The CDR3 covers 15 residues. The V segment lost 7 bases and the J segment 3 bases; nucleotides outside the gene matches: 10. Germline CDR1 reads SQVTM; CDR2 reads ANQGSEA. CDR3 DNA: TGCAGCGCTGTAGGACAGGGTGATCACACCGGGGAGCTGTTTTTT. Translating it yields CSAVGQGDHTGELFF.

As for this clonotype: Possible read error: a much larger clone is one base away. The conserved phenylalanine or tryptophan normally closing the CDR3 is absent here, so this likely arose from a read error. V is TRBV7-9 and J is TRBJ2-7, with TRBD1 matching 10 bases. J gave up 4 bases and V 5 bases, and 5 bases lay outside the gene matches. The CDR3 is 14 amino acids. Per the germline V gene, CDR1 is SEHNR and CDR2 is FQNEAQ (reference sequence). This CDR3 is CASSEGQGPYEQYC. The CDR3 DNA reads TGTGCCAGCAGCGAGGGACAGGGGCCTTACGAGCAGTACTGC.

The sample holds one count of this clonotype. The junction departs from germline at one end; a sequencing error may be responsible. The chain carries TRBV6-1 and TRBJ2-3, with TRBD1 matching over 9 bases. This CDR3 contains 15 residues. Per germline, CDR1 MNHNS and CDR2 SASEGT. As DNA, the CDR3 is TGTGCCAGCGGAACCAGGACAGGGGTTACAGATACACAGTATTTT. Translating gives CASGTRTGVTDTQYF.

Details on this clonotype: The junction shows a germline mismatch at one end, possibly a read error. The CDR3 sequence is CSVTRDRAYKEQFF. CDR3 nucleotide sequence: TGTAGCGTCACCCGGGACAGGGCGTACAAAGAGCAGTTCTTC. The V and J genes are TRBV29-1 and TRBJ2-1; TRBD1 matches 9 bases. The CDR3 totals 14 residues. Germline lookup yields CDR1 SQVTM and CDR2 ANQGSEA.

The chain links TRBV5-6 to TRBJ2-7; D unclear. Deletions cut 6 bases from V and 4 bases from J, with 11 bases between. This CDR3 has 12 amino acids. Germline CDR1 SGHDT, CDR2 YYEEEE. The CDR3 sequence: CASNLTMYEQYF. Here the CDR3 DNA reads TGTGCCAGCAACTTAACCATGTACGAGCAGTACTTC.

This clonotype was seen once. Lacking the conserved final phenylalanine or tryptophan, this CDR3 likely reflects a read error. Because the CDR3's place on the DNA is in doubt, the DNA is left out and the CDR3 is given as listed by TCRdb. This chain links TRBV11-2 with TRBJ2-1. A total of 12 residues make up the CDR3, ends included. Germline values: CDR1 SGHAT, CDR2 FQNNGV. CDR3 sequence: CASSYAIGEKFL.

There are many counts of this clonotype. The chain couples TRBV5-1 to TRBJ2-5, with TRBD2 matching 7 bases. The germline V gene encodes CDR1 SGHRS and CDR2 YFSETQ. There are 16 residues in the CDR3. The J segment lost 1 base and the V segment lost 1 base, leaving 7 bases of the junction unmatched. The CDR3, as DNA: TGCGCCAGCAGCTTGTCGGGAGGTCTTCGCCAAGAGACCCAGTACTTC. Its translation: CASSLSGGLRQETQYF.

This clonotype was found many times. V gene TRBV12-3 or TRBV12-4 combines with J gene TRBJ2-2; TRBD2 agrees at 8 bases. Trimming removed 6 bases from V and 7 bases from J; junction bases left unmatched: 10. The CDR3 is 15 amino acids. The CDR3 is CASRAGTSQVGELFF. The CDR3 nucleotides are TGTGCCAGCAGAGCCGGGACTAGTCAAGTCGGGGAGCTGTTTTTT.

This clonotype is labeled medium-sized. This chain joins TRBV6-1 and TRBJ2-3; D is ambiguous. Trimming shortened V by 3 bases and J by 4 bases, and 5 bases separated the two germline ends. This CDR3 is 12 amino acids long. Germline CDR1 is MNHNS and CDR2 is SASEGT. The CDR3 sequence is CASSDWADTQYF. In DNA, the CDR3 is TGTGCCAGCAGTGATTGGGCAGATACGCAGTATTTT.

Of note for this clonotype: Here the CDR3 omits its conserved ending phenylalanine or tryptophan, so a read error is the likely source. The CDR3 region is CASSQDPRAGEAFI. The CDR3 bases are TGCGCGAGCAGCCAAGACCCGCGGGCGGGTGAAGCTTTCATT. The chain joins TRBV4-1 to TRBJ1-1; D uncertain. Germline V CDR1 and CDR2: MGHRA, YSYEKL. CDR3 length: 14 residues.

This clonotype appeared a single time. Here the CDR3 reads CASIAGLAGNNEQFF. CDR3 bases: TGCGCCAGCATTGCGGGACTAGCGGGGAACAATGAGCAGTTCTTC. V and J are TRBV5-1 and TRBJ2-1, with TRBD2 matching 13 bases. The junction had 5 bases not matched to a gene; V was cut back by 6 bases and J by 5 bases. The CDR3 extends over 15 amino acids. CDR1 SGHRS and CDR2 YFSETQ come from the germline V gene.